The source of this T cell receptor (beta chain) is a study of blood T cell repertoires in COVID-19. Overall study: Sites in the United States, Italy and Spain provided acute and convalescent COVID-19 samples. T cells, B-cell-depleted T cells, or PBMCs provided the cDNA or gDNA that served as material.

The germline V and J ends were trimmed by 4 bases and 3 bases, with 17 bases remaining between them. Germline-derived CDR1 and CDR2 are SGDLS and YYNGEE. The CDR3 length is 15 residues. Per the study methods: It was from reference gene primer amplification that nucleated cell counts were estimated. Profiling relied on immunoSEQ multiplex PCR, and the TCRdb table lists in-frame clones only, not all of them. The DNA gave D and trimming, while V, J and clone size come from that table. This repertoire shows 200,000 to 300,000 clones, over 80% found once; its top ten account for about 1.6%. The chain uses TRBV9 and TRBJ2-7, with D perhaps matching TRBD2 (6 bases). The sequencing input was peripheral blood. This TCR was sampled from a woman in her thirties or forties who had recovered from COVID-19. The CDR3 bases are TGTGCCAGCAGCCCCCGGGACTGGTTGGTCTACGAGCAGTACTTC. The encoded protein is CASSPRDWLVYEQYF.